The TCR beta chain under discussion was sequenced for a study of control samples from healthy donors and cancer patients. Germline V gene lookup returns CDR1 SEHNR and CDR2 FQNEAQ (reference sequence). This CDR3 spans 14 amino acids. V dropped 0 bases and J dropped 7 bases, with 12 bases sitting between them. Using immunoSEQ multiplex PCR, the repertoire was profiled, and TCRdb retains in-frame clones only, with some absent. The sample lists approximately 140,000 clones, 70% to 90% occurring once. The TCR comes from a woman aged 30 to 39 in good health. The rearrangement uses TRBV7-9 and TRBJ1-2; D is unclear. The material sequenced was blood. The CDR3 loop reads CASSLAQPVPGYTF. Here the CDR3 DNA reads TGTGCCAGCAGCTTAGCACAGCCTGTCCCTGGCTACACCTTC.